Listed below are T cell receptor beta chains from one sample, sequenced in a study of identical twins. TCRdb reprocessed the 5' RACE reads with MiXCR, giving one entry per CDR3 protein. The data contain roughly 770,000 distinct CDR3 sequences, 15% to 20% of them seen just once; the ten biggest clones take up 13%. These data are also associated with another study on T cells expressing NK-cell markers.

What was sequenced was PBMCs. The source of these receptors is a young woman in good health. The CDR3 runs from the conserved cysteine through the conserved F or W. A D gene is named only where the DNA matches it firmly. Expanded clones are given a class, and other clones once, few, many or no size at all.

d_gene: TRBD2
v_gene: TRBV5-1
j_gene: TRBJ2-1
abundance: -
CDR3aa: CASSRASGGQSSYNEQFF
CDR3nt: TGCGCCAGCAGTAGGGCTAGCGGGGGTCAAAGCTCCTACAATGAGCAGTTCTTC

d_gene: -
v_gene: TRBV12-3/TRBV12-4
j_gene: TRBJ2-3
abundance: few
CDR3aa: CASSPRAAEYTQYF
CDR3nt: TGTGCCAGCAGCCCGAGGGCGGCCGAATATACGCAGTATTTT

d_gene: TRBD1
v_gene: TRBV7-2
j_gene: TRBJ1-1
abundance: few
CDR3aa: CASSLEIPTGFTEAFF
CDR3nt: TGTGCCAGCAGCTTAGAGATTCCGACAGGGTTCACTGAAGCTTTCTTT

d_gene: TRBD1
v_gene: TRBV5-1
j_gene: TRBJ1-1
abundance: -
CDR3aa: CASSVRDRGLAEAFF
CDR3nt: TGCGCCAGCAGCGTCCGGGACAGGGGGTTGGCTGAAGCTTTCTTT

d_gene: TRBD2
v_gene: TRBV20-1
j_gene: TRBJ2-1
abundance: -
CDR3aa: CSASTGLADNEQFF
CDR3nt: TGCAGTGCTAGTACGGGACTAGCAGACAATGAGCAGTTCTTC

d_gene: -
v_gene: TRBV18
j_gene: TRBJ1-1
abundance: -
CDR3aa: CASSPSGFTEAFF
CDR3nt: TGTGCCAGCTCACCTTCGGGGTTCACTGAAGCTTTCTTT

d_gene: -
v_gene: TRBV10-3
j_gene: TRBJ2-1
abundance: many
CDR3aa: CAIKESGPYNEQFF
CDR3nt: TGTGCCATCAAGGAGTCGGGACCATACAATGAGCAGTTCTTC

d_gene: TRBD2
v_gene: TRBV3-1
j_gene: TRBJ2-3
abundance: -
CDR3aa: CASSRTSGGARDTQYF
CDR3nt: TGTGCCAGCAGCCGGACTAGCGGGGGGGCCAGGGATACGCAGTATTTT

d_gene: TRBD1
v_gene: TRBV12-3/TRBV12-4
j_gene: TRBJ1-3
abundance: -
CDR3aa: CASSFAGQASGNTIYF
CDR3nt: TGTGCCAGCAGTTTTGCCGGACAGGCCTCTGGAAACACCATATATTTT

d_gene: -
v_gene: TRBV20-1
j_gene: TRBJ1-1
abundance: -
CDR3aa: CSAGRGLNTEAFF
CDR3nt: TGCAGTGCTGGGCGGGGGCTGAACACTGAAGCTTTCTTT

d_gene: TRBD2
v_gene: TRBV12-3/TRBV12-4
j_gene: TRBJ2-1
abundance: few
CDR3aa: CASTLGRGRPSYNEQFF
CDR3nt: TGTGCCAGCACCCTTGGTCGCGGGAGACCATCGTACAATGAGCAGTTCTTC

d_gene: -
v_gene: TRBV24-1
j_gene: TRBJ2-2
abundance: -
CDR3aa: CATSEGGGGELFF
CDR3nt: TGTGCCACCAGTGAAGGAGGAGGTGGGGAGCTGTTTTTT

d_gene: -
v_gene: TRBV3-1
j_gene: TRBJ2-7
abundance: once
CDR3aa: CASSQGFDSFYEQYF
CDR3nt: TGTGCCAGCAGCCAAGGTTTTGACAGCTTCTACGAGCAGTACTTC

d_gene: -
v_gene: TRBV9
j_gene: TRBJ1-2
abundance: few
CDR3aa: CASSVEQGELYGYTF
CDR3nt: TGTGCCAGCAGCGTAGAACAGGGAGAACTTTATGGCTACACCTTC

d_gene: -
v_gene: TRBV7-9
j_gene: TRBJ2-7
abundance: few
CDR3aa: CATSDSSSYEQYF
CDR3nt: TGTGCCACTTCGGACTCAAGCTCCTACGAGCAGTACTTC

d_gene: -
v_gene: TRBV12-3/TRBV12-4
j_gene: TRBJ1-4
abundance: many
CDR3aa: CASRRTATNEKLFF
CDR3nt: TGTGCCAGCAGACGGACAGCAACTAATGAAAAACTGTTTTTT

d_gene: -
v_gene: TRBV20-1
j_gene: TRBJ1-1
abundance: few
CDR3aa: CSASLQNTEAFF
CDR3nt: TGCAGTGCTAGTTTGCAGAACACTGAAGCTTTCTTT

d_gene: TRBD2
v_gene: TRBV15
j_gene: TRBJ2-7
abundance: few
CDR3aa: CATSSAPGTNSYEQYF
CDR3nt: TGTGCCACCAGCAGTGCTCCCGGGACTAACTCCTACGAGCAGTACTTC

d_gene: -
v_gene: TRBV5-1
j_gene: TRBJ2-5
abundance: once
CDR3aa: CASSLGEAEETQYF
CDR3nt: TGCGCCAGCAGCTTGGGGGAGGCTGAAGAGACCCAGTACTTC

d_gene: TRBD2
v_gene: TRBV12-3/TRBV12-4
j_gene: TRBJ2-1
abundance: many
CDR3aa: CASSSGRVNEQFF
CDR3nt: TGTGCCAGCAGTAGCGGGAGGGTGAATGAGCAGTTCTTC

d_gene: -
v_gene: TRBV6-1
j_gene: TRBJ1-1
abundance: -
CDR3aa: CASRTSWGTATEAFF
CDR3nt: TGTGCCAGCAGGACCTCCTGGGGGACGGCGACTGAAGCTTTCTTT

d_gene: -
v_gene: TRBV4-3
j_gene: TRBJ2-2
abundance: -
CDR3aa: CASSPRRASSFLNTGELFF
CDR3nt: TGCGCCAGCAGTCCAAGGCGTGCTAGTTCTTTCCTGAACACCGGGGAGCTGTTTTTT

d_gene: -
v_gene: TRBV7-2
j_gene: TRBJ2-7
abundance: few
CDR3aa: CASSHRTGIYEQYF
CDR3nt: TGTGCCAGCAGCCATAGGACGGGGATCTACGAGCAGTACTTC

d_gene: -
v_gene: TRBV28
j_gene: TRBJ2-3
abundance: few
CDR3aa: CASSPPLEWVYF
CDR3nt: TGTGCCAGCAGTCCCCCCCTCGAGTGGGTGTATTTT

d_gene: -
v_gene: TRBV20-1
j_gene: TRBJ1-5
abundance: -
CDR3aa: CSARFDSNQPQHF
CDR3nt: TGCAGTGCTAGATTTGATAGCAATCAGCCCCAGCATTTT

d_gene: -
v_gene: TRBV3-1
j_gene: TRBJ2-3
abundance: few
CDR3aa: CASSPGEAFTDTQYF
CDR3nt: TGTGCCAGCAGCCCGGGAGAGGCATTCACAGATACGCAGTATTTT

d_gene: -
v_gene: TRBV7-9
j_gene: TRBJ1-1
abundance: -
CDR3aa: CASRATANTEAFF
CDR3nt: TGTGCCAGCAGGGCGACAGCGAACACTGAAGCTTTCTTT

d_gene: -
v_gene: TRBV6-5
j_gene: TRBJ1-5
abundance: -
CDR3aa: CASSYRSLGQPQHF
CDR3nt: TGTGCCAGCAGTTACAGGTCGCTAGGGCAGCCCCAGCATTTT

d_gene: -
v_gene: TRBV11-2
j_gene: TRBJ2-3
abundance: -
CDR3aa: CASSFGILRGTDTQYF
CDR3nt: TGTGCCAGCAGCTTCGGCATACTCCGGGGCACAGATACGCAGTATTTT

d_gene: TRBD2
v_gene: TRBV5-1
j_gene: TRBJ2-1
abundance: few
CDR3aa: CASSLALASGNNEQFF
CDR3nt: TGCGCCAGCAGCTTGGCTTTGGCTAGCGGGAACAATGAGCAGTTCTTC